Shown below are 23 T cell receptor beta chains from a single sample sequenced in a study of blood T cells in healthy people across ages. It was with a sample-barcoded 5' primer and a J-beta primer mix that a second PCR of roughly 6 to 12 cycles was run. TCRdb ran MiXCR on the 5' RACE reads and lists one entry per CDR3 protein. The sample yields fewer than 1,000,000 distinct CDR3 sequences, approximately 44% seen once. The sequenced sample consisted of blood. These receptors were taken from a man in his fifties or sixties in good health.

The rearrangement joins TRBV6-2 or TRBV6-3 to TRBJ2-5, with D unclear. The germline CDR1 and CDR2 sequences are MNHEY and SVGEGT. V was pared by 5 bases and J by 2 bases, with 12 bases between. The CDR3 runs 14 residues. In nucleotides, the CDR3 is TGTGCCAGCAGTCCCTGGACGGATCAAGAGACCCAGTACTTC. It translates to CASSPWTDQETQYF.

CDR3 protein: CASSLTSGGAQASEQYF. Written as DNA, the CDR3 is TGTGCCAGCAGCTTAACTAGCGGGGGGGCGCAGGCCAGCGAGCAGTACTTC. The chain uses TRBV7-3 and TRBJ2-7; TRBD2 agrees at 11 bases. V trimming: 0 bases; J trimming: 6 bases; junction bases outside the gene matches: 10. The CDR3 spans 17 residues. Germline CDR1 and CDR2: SGHTA and FQGTGA.

This clonotype occurred a few times. J is TRBJ1-2 and V is TRBV20-1, with 7 bases matching TRBD1. Germline CDR1 DFQATT, CDR2 SNEGSKA (reference sequence). The CDR3 is 14 amino acids. The junction had 7 bases not matched to a gene; V was cut back by 6 bases and J by 0 bases. Here the CDR3 DNA reads TGCAGTGCCAGACCCGGGACAGCTAACTATGGCTACACCTTC. Protein product: CSARPGTANYGYTF.

V is TRBV27 and J is TRBJ2-5; D is undetermined. V was trimmed by 7 bases and J by 2 bases, leaving 11 bases between them. Germline V gene data show CDR1 as MNHEY and CDR2 as SMNVEV (reference sequence). This CDR3 region has 13 residues. In DNA, the CDR3 is TGTGCCAGCATGCCCATTGGTCAAGAGACCCAGTACTTC. Amino acids: CASMPIGQETQYF.

Worth noting for this clonotype: A much bigger clone sits one base away, suggesting this may be a read error. The V gene is TRBV6-2 or TRBV6-3, the J gene TRBJ2-1, with D tentatively TRBD1 or TRBD2 (5 bases each). CDR1 is MNHEY, CDR2 SVGEGT, per germline. Trimming left V 2 bases short and J 10 bases short, with 12 bases between. This CDR3 comprises 13 residues. CDR3 amino acids: CASSYGGAYEQFF. The DNA of the CDR3 is TGTGCCAGCAGTTACGGGGGAGCCTACGAGCAGTTCTTC.

V gene TRBV27 combines with J gene TRBJ2-5, with unresolved D. Trimming took off 3 bases at V and 2 bases at J, with 19 bases between the two ends. This CDR3 contains 17 residues. Germline V gives CDR1 MNHEY, CDR2 SMNVEV (reference sequence). CDR3 DNA: TGTGCCAGCAGTTTTTCCGGAAAGGGTTGGGAACAAGAGACCCAGTACTTC. It yields the protein CASSFSGKGWEQETQYF.

The V call is TRBV14, the J call TRBJ1-6; no firm D call. Germline values: CDR1 SGHDN, CDR2 FVKESK. The CDR3 extends over 15 amino acids. The germline V and J ends were trimmed by 4 bases and 8 bases, with 15 bases remaining between them. The DNA of the CDR3 is TGTGCCAGCAGCCGGCTAGGCACTCCCTATTCACCCCTCCACTTT. Protein: CASSRLGTPYSPLHF.

This clonotype has more than one count but fewer than ten. The chain links TRBV20-1 to TRBJ2-5; 9 bases align to TRBD2. CDR1 and CDR2 (germline): DFQATT, SNEGSKA (reference sequence). The trim removed 1 base at V and 1 base at J, leaving 4 bases unmatched. The CDR3 has 15 amino acids. CDR3 in amino acids: CSARVLAGIQETQYF. Written as DNA, the CDR3 is TGCAGTGCTAGAGTCCTAGCGGGGATCCAAGAGACCCAGTACTTC.

Of note for this clonotype: A much larger clone lies one base from this, so it may be a read error. This chain connects TRBV20-1 to TRBJ2-7; D tentatively fits TRBD1 or TRBD2 (5 bases each). Trimming took off 4 bases at V and 1 base at J, with 14 bases between the two ends. The CDR3 totals 14 residues. Germline CDR1 and CDR2: DFQATT and SNEGSKA (reference sequence). The CDR3: CSAMRGPSSYEQYF. The DNA of the CDR3 is TGCAGTGCTATGAGGGGCCCGAGTTCCTACGAGCAGTACTTC.

This chain links TRBV27 with TRBJ2-1; TRBD2 agrees at 14 bases. Germline CDR1 reads MNHEY; CDR2 reads SMNVEV (reference sequence). After removal of 5 bases from V and 8 bases from J, the junction contained 11 bases not matched to a gene. The length of the CDR3 is 17 residues. The CDR3 loop reads CASSPLTSGGEGHEQFF. CDR3 in DNA: TGTGCCAGCAGTCCCCTGACTAGCGGGGGGGAGGGGCATGAGCAGTTCTTC.

This clonotype was picked up one time. The chain has TRBV20-1 and TRBJ2-1; the match to TRBD2 covers 9 bases. The CDR3 is made up of 14 amino acids. Germline V lookup: CDR1 DFQATT, CDR2 SNEGSKA (reference sequence). Germline trimming cut 4 bases from V and 4 bases from J; bases unmatched to any gene: 5. The CDR3 sequence is CSAKLAGLYNEQFF. The CDR3 DNA reads as TGCAGTGCTAAACTAGCGGGCCTATACAATGAGCAGTTCTTC.

This clonotype was observed a few times. The chain couples TRBV18 to TRBJ1-4; D gene ambiguous. The CDR3 length is 13 residues. V shed 3 bases and J shed 10 bases, with 12 bases lying between them. Germline-derived CDR1 and CDR2 are KGHSH and LQKENI. The DNA of the CDR3 is TGTGCCAGCTCACCGGAAAGGTCGGGAAAACTGTTTTTT. Its translation: CASSPERSGKLFF.

The chain is built from TRBV18 and TRBJ2-7, with D possibly matching TRBD1 (5 bases). Per the germline V gene, CDR1 is KGHSH and CDR2 is LQKENI. CDR3 size: 15 residues. V was trimmed by 2 bases and J by 5 bases, leaving 16 bases between them. CDR3 sequence: CASSPYSQGSNEQYF. CDR3 DNA: TGTGCCAGCTCACCATATAGCCAGGGATCTAACGAGCAGTACTTC.

As concerns this clonotype: A much more abundant neighbour one base away suggests this may be a read error. The chain employs TRBV5-1 and TRBJ2-1; D uncertain. The CDR3 covers 14 residues. Trimming pared 0 bases from V and 5 bases from J, leaving 9 bases between. Germline CDR1 SGHRS, CDR2 YFSETQ. The CDR3 is CASSLVHQNNEQFF. Here the CDR3 DNA reads TGCGCCAGCAGCTTGGTACATCAAAACAATGAGCAGTTCTTC.

This clonotype showed up just a few times. V gene TRBV7-2 combines with J gene TRBJ2-5; D call uncertain. The CDR3 runs 13 residues. Germline CDR1 reads SGHTA; CDR2 reads FQGNSA. V lost 4 bases to trimming and J lost 1 base, with 7 bases between them. The CDR3 DNA sequence: TGTGCCAGCAGCTGGAACAGCCAAGAGACCCAGTACTTC. Translated: CASSWNSQETQYF.

V gene TRBV5-6 combines with J gene TRBJ2-5; a weak D match, TRBD1 (6 bases). The J call could be wrong; TRBJ2-7 is a better fit for the DNA end. Per the germline V gene, CDR1 is SGHDT and CDR2 is YYEEEE. This CDR3 comprises 14 residues. The CDR3 coding sequence is TGTGCCAGCAGAAACAGGGTCTATAACTACGAGCAGTACTTC. Translation: CASRNRVYNYEQYF.

The genes are TRBV4-1 and TRBJ2-3; the D is unclear. The germline V and J ends were trimmed by 2 bases and 2 bases, with 8 bases remaining between them. Germline V gene data show CDR1 as MGHRA and CDR2 as YSYEKL. The CDR3 runs to 14 residues. CDR3 bases: TGCGCCAGCAGCCAATGGCAGGCCACAGATACGCAGTATTTT. It codes for CASSQWQATDTQYF.

V gene TRBV6-2 or TRBV6-3 combines with J gene TRBJ2-7; D may be TRBD2 (5 bases). The CDR3 consists of 16 residues. V lost 6 bases and J lost 3, with 21 bases in between. Germline V lookup: CDR1 MNHEY, CDR2 SVGEGT. The CDR3 DNA sequence: TGTGCCAGCAGGGCTCCCCACCAAGGACTCAGCTACGAGCAGTACTTC. This encodes CASRAPHQGLSYEQYF.

The chain carries TRBV6-2 or TRBV6-3 and TRBJ1-1; a possible D gene is TRBD1 (6 bases). Per germline, CDR1 MNHEY and CDR2 SVGEGT. This CDR3 comprises 14 residues. Trimming shortened V by 7 bases and J by 1 base, and 13 bases separated the two germline ends. The CDR3 is CASKLTGANTEAFF. CDR3 DNA: TGTGCCAGCAAGTTGACAGGCGCGAACACTGAAGCTTTCTTT.

The table lists this clonotype with a few counts. The chain uses TRBV7-2 and TRBJ1-1, with D possibly TRBD1 on 5 matching bases. Germline CDR1 and CDR2: SGHTA and FQGNSA. Trimming took off 8 bases at V and 1 base at J, with 20 bases between the two ends. The CDR3 totals 16 residues. The CDR3 DNA sequence: TGTGCCAGCCGCATCGGTGGGGGGAGGGGGAACACTGAAGCTTTCTTT. Its protein product is CASRIGGGRGNTEAFF. The full variable domain, completed using reference TRBV7-2 and TRBJ1-1, is GAGVSQSPSNKVTEKGKDVELRCDPISGHTALYWYRQSLGQGLEFLIYFQGNSAPDKSGLPSDRFSAERTGGSVSTLTIQRTQQEDSAVYLCASRIGGGRGNTEAFFGQGTRLTVV.

The rearrangement links TRBV6-1 to TRBJ1-2, with D hard to call. V lost 0 bases to trimming and J lost 7 bases, with 6 bases between them. Germline V gene data show CDR1 as MNHNS and CDR2 as SASEGT. The CDR3 has 12 residues. The chain's CDR3 is CASSEAGIGYTF. DNA of the CDR3: TGTGCCAGCAGTGAAGCAGGGATTGGCTACACCTTC.

The rearrangement joins TRBV7-9 to TRBJ1-2, with TRBD1 identical over 11 bases. This CDR3 is built from 15 residues. In germline, CDR1 is SEHNR, CDR2 FQNEAQ (reference sequence). The trim removed 7 bases at V and 1 base at J, leaving 5 bases unmatched. The CDR3 sequence: CASTGQGAFNYGYTF. For the CDR3, the DNA is TGTGCCAGCACCGGACAGGGGGCCTTTAACTATGGCTACACCTTC.

There are a few counts of this clonotype. This chain joins TRBV11-2 and TRBJ2-1, with 11 bases aligning to TRBD2. Looked up from germline, CDR1 is SGHAT and CDR2 is FQNNGV. Unmatched junction bases numbered 3, after V lost 1 base and J lost 1 base. CDR3 length: 17 amino acids. CDR3 residues: CASSLGSSGGSYNEQFF. As DNA, the CDR3 is TGTGCCAGCAGCTTAGGGTCTAGCGGGGGGTCCTACAATGAGCAGTTCTTC. Based on the CDR3 plus reference TRBV11-2 and TRBJ2-1, the full variable domain is EAGVAQSPRYKIIEKRQSVAFWCNPISGHATLYWYQQILGQGPKLLIQFQNNGVVDDSQLPKDRFSAERLKGVDSTLKIQPAKLEDSAVYLCASSLGSSGGSYNEQFFGPGTRLTVL.